Presented here are 14 T cell receptor beta chains from one specimen sequenced in a study of T cell responses to AZD1222 COVID-19 vaccine (dated by TCRdb to the early 2020s). The sample's time point label is to be understood as: baseline before first vaccination. Library prep was done by the immunoSEQ multiplex PCR assay. The source is immuneACCESS, and TCRdb retained only in-frame sequences with V and J called. Part of the clones is not carried over; for the studies checked, unresolved V genes explain less than half of this, and the remainder is unexplained. The sample table shows roughly 97,000 clones, and more than 85% are seen once. The ten most abundant clones make up around 5% of the sample. The source was peripheral blood, collected on day 0 of AZD1222 vaccination. Receptor source: an adult in good health.

The CDR3 reads CASDRGKYNEQFF. CDR3 nucleotide sequence: TGTGCCAGTGACAGGGGAAAATACAATGAGCAGTTCTTC. The chain has TRBV7-2 and TRBJ2-1; TRBD1 agrees at 8 bases. This CDR3 is built from 13 residues. Looked up from germline, CDR1 is SGHTA and CDR2 is FQGNSA. The V gene end was trimmed by 9 bases and the J gene end by 4 bases; junction bases not matched to a gene: 5.

V and J are TRBV5-6 and TRBJ1-5; 8 bases line up with TRBD1. There are 17 residues in the CDR3. V lost 1 base, J lost 7 bases, and 13 bases stayed unmatched. Germline V lookup: CDR1 SGHDT, CDR2 YYEEEE. The DNA of the CDR3 is TGTGCCAGCAGCTTGAGGGCAGGGGGCGAGGTCCGGCAGCCCCAGCATTTT. This encodes CASSLRAGGEVRQPQHF.

This clone was recorded once. The chain has TRBV9 and TRBJ1-4; no definite D call. The CDR3 runs to 15 residues. V gave up 0 bases and J gave up 8 bases, with 14 bases separating them. Per the germline V gene, CDR1 is SGDLS and CDR2 is YYNGEE. DNA of the CDR3: TGTGCCAGCAGCGTAGGCTGGCAGGCGGTAGAAAAACTGTTTTTT. This translates into CASSVGWQAVEKLFF.

The chain couples TRBV3-1 (or the pseudogene TRBV3-2) to TRBJ1-2; D not resolved. The CDR3 spans 12 residues. Germline loops: CDR1 LGHDT, CDR2 YNNKEL (reference sequence). The V and J ends lost 4 bases and 4 bases respectively, with 7 bases between them. The CDR3 reads CASSPGFYGYTF. CDR3 coding DNA: TGTGCCAGCAGCCCGGGATTCTATGGCTACACCTTC.

The rearrangement links TRBV7-2 to TRBJ2-3, with D possibly called TRBD1 or TRBD2 (6 bases each). V was shortened by 4 bases and J by 2 bases, with 16 bases between the two germline ends. This CDR3 comprises 16 residues. Germline V gene lookup returns CDR1 SGHTA and CDR2 FQGNSA. CDR3 DNA: TGTGCCAGCAGCTCCTTTTGGAGGGGGTCCACAGATACGCAGTATTTT. Translated: CASSSFWRGSTDTQYF.

The gene calls are TRBV11-2 and TRBJ2-3; D perhaps matches TRBD2 (5 bases). V lost 5 bases to trimming and J lost 0 bases, with 15 bases between them. Germline CDR1 reads SGHAT; CDR2 reads FQNNGV. The CDR3 covers 16 residues. CDR3 in DNA: TGTGCCAGCAGCCCGGCGGGCGGAACTAGCACAGATACGCAGTATTTT. Residues: CASSPAGGTSTDTQYF.

The gene calls are TRBV4-2 and TRBJ2-1; 7 bases align to TRBD1. The CDR3 spans 15 residues. V lost 7 bases to trimming and J lost 2 bases; unmatched junction nucleotides: 8. CDR1 and CDR2 (germline): LGHNA, YNFKEQ. CDR3 loop: CASTTRQGAYNEQFF. DNA for the CDR3: TGTGCCAGCACCACCAGACAGGGTGCCTACAATGAGCAGTTCTTC.

The rearrangement links TRBV11-3 to TRBJ2-1; 9 bases are a match to TRBD2. This CDR3 has 11 residues. Germline values: CDR1 SGHNT, CDR2 YENEEA. This chain's CDR3 is CVEEAGGEQFF. The CDR3 coding sequence is TGTGTAGAGGAAGCGGGAGGTGAGCAGTTCTTC.

The chain has TRBV5-6 and TRBJ1-2; D gene unclear. The germline CDR1 and CDR2 sequences are SGHDT and YYEEEE. The CDR3 is made up of 14 amino acids. V lost 6 bases and J lost 4, with 16 bases in between. The CDR3 region has the DNA TGTGCCAGCAAGCTTAAATCGGACCTCTATGGCTACACCTTC. This gives the protein CASKLKSDLYGYTF.

The V and J genes are TRBV19 and TRBJ1-1, with no clear D. Deletions cut 7 bases from V and 2 bases from J, with 11 bases between. CDR3 length: 13 residues. Germline V gene lookup returns CDR1 LNHDA and CDR2 SQIVND (reference sequence). As DNA, the CDR3 is TGTGCCAGTACCTTCGGACTTAACACTGAAGCTTTCTTT. Residues: CASTFGLNTEAFF.

The chain links TRBV4-3 to TRBJ2-3; D is ambiguous. The CDR3 is 15 amino acids. CDR1 and CDR2 (germline): LGHNA, YSLEER. The V end lost 1 base, the J end lost 6 bases, and 14 bases lay between the germline ends. CDR3 residues: CASSQAFQLTDTQYF. DNA of the CDR3: TGCGCCAGCAGCCAAGCATTCCAACTCACCGATACGCAGTATTTT.

This sequence joins TRBV5-1 and TRBJ2-5; no definite D call. Trimming shortened V by 1 base and J by 4 bases, and 8 bases separated the two germline ends. CDR1 is SGHRS and CDR2 is YFSETQ in the germline V gene. The CDR3 is 13 residues long. In DNA, the CDR3 is TGCGCCAGCAGCTTGATGAAGCTAGAGACCCAGTACTTC. It specifies CASSLMKLETQYF.

This clone was observed a single time. The rearrangement links TRBV3-1 (or the pseudogene TRBV3-2) to TRBJ1-1; the D gene is possibly TRBD1 (6 bases). With 1 base removed from V and 11 bases from J, the gap between germline ends came to 17 bases. Germline lookup yields CDR1 LGHDT and CDR2 YNNKEL (reference sequence). The CDR3 loop spans 14 amino acids. The CDR3 spells CASSQGSARGPAFF. CDR3 nucleotide sequence: TGTGCCAGCAGCCAAGGTTCCGCCAGGGGCCCGGCTTTCTTT.

V and J are TRBV24-1 and TRBJ1-5, with D hard to call. V was trimmed by 5 bases and J by 0 bases, leaving 7 bases between them. The CDR3 runs 14 residues. CDR1 is KGHDR and CDR2 is SFDVKD in the germline V gene. Here the CDR3 DNA reads TGTGCCACCAGTGTGTCAAATAGCAATCAGCCCCAGCATTTT. Translating it yields CATSVSNSNQPQHF.